This T cell receptor (beta chain) was sequenced in a study of T cells after posttransplantation cyclophosphamide. Clones were sequenced by immunoSEQ multiplex PCR, and TCRdb holds only the in-frame ones, with some missing. This sample comprises about 2,100 clones, none seen once only. This clone appeared many times. Its cognate antigen is unknown. The CDR3 consists of 14 residues. The V gene end was trimmed by 5 bases and the J gene end by 8 bases; junction bases not matched to a gene: 7. Cyclophosphamide on days +3 and +4 followed busulfan-fludarabine conditioning and a marrow graft. Study results and caveats: Donor CD8+ memory clones often dominated recipient blood repertoires at later times.

This TCR came from a female patient over 55 who received an allogeneic stem cell transplant from a related donor and was CMV-positive. Some T cells may have originated in the graft donor. The chain is built from TRBV12-3 or TRBV12-4 and TRBJ2-1; 9 bases agree with TRBD1. Sequencing was performed on PBMCs, taken 86 days after allogeneic stem cell transplant with posttransplant cyclophosphamide. CDR3 residues: CASSVTGGNDEQFF. Written as DNA, the CDR3 is TGTGCCAGCAGTGTGACAGGGGGTAACGATGAGCAGTTCTTC.